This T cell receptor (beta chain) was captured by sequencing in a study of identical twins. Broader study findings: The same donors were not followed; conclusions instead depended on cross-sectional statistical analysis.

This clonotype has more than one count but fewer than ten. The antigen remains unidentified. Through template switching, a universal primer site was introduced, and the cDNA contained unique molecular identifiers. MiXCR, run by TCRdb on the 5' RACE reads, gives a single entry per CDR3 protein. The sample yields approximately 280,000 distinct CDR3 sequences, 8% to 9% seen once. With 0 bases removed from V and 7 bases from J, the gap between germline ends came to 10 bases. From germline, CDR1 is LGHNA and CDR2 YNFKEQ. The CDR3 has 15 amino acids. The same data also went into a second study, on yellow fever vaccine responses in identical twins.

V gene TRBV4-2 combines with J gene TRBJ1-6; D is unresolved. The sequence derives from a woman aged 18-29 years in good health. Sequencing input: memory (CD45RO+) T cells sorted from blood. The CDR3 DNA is TGTGCCAGCAGCCAAGATTACGGGAAGAATTCACCCCTCCACTTT. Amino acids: CASSQDYGKNSPLHF.